The 27 T cell receptor beta chains in this list originate from one sample, sequenced in a study of blood T cell repertoires in COVID-19. Assay: immunoSEQ multiplex PCR; the TCRdb copy retains only in-frame clones and omits some. The sample has about 210,000 clones, around nine tenths seen once. The specimen sequenced was peripheral blood. The receptors shown here come from a man aged 55 to 70 with acute or convalescent COVID-19.

The V and J genes are TRBV6-6 and TRBJ2-3, with D possibly TRBD1 on 6 matching bases. Trimming pared 6 bases from V and 0 bases from J, leaving 10 bases between. Per germline, CDR1 MNHNY and CDR2 SVGAGI (reference sequence). There are 14 residues in the CDR3. The CDR3 region is CASSPGQSTDTQYF. The DNA of the CDR3 is TGTGCCAGCAGCCCGGGACAAAGCACAGATACGCAGTATTTT.

This clone was counted once. CDR3 DNA: TGTGCCAGCAGTGAAACGGCAGGGGGGTTTGAAAAACTGTTTTTT. It codes for CASSETAGGFEKLFF. This rearrangement joins TRBV6-1 to TRBJ1-4; 7 nucleotides match TRBD1. Germline trimming cut 2 bases from V and 7 bases from J; bases unmatched to any gene: 7. In germline, CDR1 is MNHNS, CDR2 SASEGT. The length of the CDR3 is 15 residues.

J is TRBJ1-2 and V is TRBV30, with 7 positions matching TRBD1. V dropped 7 bases and J dropped 4; count of bases not matched to a gene: 6. Germline CDR1 reads GTSNPN; CDR2 reads SVGIG (reference sequence). This CDR3 is 12 amino acids long. The CDR3 DNA is TGTGCCTTCTTCGACAGGGTCTATGGCTACACCTTC. Protein product: CAFFDRVYGYTF.

The rearrangement links TRBV6-9 to TRBJ1-1, with 7 bases lining up with TRBD1. Losses at the gene ends were 3 bases for V and 8 bases for J; bases not matched to a gene: 3. The CDR3 spans 12 residues. Germline lookup yields CDR1 MNHGY and CDR2 SVAAGI. The CDR3 here is CASSYPQGEAFF. The CDR3 DNA sequence: TGTGCCAGCAGTTACCCACAGGGGGAAGCTTTCTTT.

The sample holds a few counts of this clone. V is TRBV5-6 and J is TRBJ2-1; TRBD2 is a possible D gene (5 bases). CDR3 size: 15 residues. V lost 5 bases, J lost 3 bases, and 15 bases lay in between. Germline V gene sequence: CDR1 SGHDT, CDR2 YYEEEE. CDR3 sequence (DNA): TGTGCCAGCAGTCCCACTCCACGGGGCTACAATGAGCAGTTCTTC. As protein: CASSPTPRGYNEQFF. The full variable domain, with the rest looked up from reference TRBV5-6 and TRBJ2-1, is DAGVTQSPTHLIKTRGQQVTLRCSPKSGHDTVSWYQQALGQGPQFIFQYYEEEERQRGNFPDRFSGHQFPNYSSELNVNALLLGDSALYLCASSPTPRGYNEQFFGPGTRLTVL.

The V and J genes are TRBV5-6 and TRBJ1-1; 9 bases fit TRBD1. Germline V gives CDR1 SGHDT, CDR2 YYEEEE. The CDR3 is 14 residues long. The V segment lost 4 bases and the J segment 1 base; nucleotides outside the gene matches: 2. CDR3 residues: CASSLTGGNTEAFF. Here the CDR3 DNA reads TGTGCCAGCAGCCTGACAGGGGGGAACACTGAAGCTTTCTTT.

V gene TRBV5-5 combines with J gene TRBJ2-7; D is undetermined. With 5 bases removed from V and 0 bases from J, the gap between germline ends came to 15 bases. Germline V lookup: CDR1 SGHKS, CDR2 YYEKEE (reference sequence). The CDR3 sequence is 15 residues long. In DNA form, the CDR3 reads TGTGCCAGCAGTCCAACAGTAAGCTTCTCCTACGAGCAGTACTTC. Translating gives CASSPTVSFSYEQYF.

The CDR3 protein is CASPPSQGANEAFF. For the CDR3, the DNA is TGTGCCAGCCCACCGTCCCAGGGGGCTAATGAAGCTTTCTTT. V usage is TRBV28 and J usage is TRBJ1-1, with 8 positions matching TRBD1. Germline V gene lookup returns CDR1 MDHEN and CDR2 SYDVKM. The J segment lost 7 bases and the V segment lost 8 bases, leaving 12 bases of the junction unmatched. The CDR3 length is 14 residues.

This chain joins TRBV11-1 and TRBJ1-6; 9 bases align to TRBD1. CDR3 length: 15 residues. Trimming took 5 bases from V and 4 from J; bases not matched to a gene: 3. CDR1 and CDR2 from the germline V gene are SGHAT and FQDESV (reference sequence). The CDR3 loop is CASSKDRGYNSPLHF. The CDR3 nucleotides are TGTGCCAGCAGCAAGGACAGGGGTTATAATTCACCCCTCCACTTT.

This chain connects TRBV11-2 to TRBJ2-7; D perhaps matches TRBD2 (7 bases). V lost 5 bases to trimming and J lost 4 bases, with 18 bases between them. The CDR3 spans 15 residues. The germline CDR1 and CDR2 sequences are SGHAT and FQNNGV. CDR3 protein: CASSTGGGGQYEQYF. The CDR3 DNA follows: TGTGCCAGCAGCACAGGTGGCGGGGGCCAGTACGAGCAGTACTTC.

J is TRBJ2-7 and V is TRBV28; 8 bases agree with TRBD1. This CDR3 region has 15 residues. The V segment lost 5 bases and the J segment 4 bases; nucleotides outside the gene matches: 10. The V gene's germline CDR1 is MDHEN and CDR2 SYDVKM. CDR3 in DNA: TGTGCCAGCAGTCAAATAACAGGGGGAAGGTACGAGCAGTACTTC. This encodes CASSQITGGRYEQYF.

The chain combines TRBV19 with TRBJ2-5; 8 bases map to TRBD2. This CDR3 region has 14 residues. The V and J ends lost 5 bases and 5 bases, in that order; junction bases with no gene match: 7. Germline CDR1 is LNHDA and CDR2 is SQIVND (reference sequence). CDR3 region: CASSAGIAGETQYF. CDR3 in DNA: TGTGCCAGTAGTGCCGGGATAGCGGGGGAGACCCAGTACTTC.

This chain links TRBV4-3 with TRBJ2-5, with D possibly TRBD1 on 5 matching bases. Germline values: CDR1 LGHNA, CDR2 YSLEER. Trimming left V 0 bases short and J 4 bases short, with 12 bases between. This CDR3 is built from 15 residues. The CDR3 DNA follows: TGCGCCAGCAGCCAAGATCGAGGAACAGGAGAGACCCAGTACTTC. Its protein product is CASSQDRGTGETQYF.

This clone was recorded once. The chain has TRBV6-5 and TRBJ2-1, with 7 nucleotides matching TRBD2. The V gene's germline CDR1 is MNHEY and CDR2 SVGAGI. Losses at the gene ends were 0 bases for V and 6 bases for J; bases not matched to a gene: 5. The CDR3 totals 15 residues. CDR3 in DNA: TGTGCCAGCAGTTACTCAAGGGGAGGGCTCAATGAGCAGTTCTTC. Translation: CASSYSRGGLNEQFF.

The chain joins TRBV3-1 (or the pseudogene TRBV3-2) to TRBJ2-5; 9 nucleotides agree with TRBD1. The CDR3 runs to 17 residues. The ends lost 0 bases at V and 6 bases at J; junction bases unmatched: 11. CDR1 and CDR2 from the germline V gene are LGHDT and YNNKEL (reference sequence). The CDR3 region has the DNA TGTGCCAGCAGCCAAGATCCCCCGGGACAGGGTAGGCAGACCCAGTACTTC. It codes for CASSQDPPGQGRQTQYF.

The chain has TRBV7-2 and TRBJ1-4; a weak D match, TRBD1 (5 bases). CDR3 size: 15 residues. V dropped 4 bases and J dropped 4 bases, with 13 bases sitting between them. From germline, CDR1 is SGHTA and CDR2 FQGNSA. CDR3: CASSSRQPNNEKLFF. As DNA, the CDR3 is TGTGCCAGCAGCTCACGACAGCCAAATAATGAAAAACTGTTTTTT.

The CDR3 DNA follows: TGTGCCATCAGTGAGGAGGGGGCTGGTACCTACAATGAGCAGTTCTTC. Translation: CAISEEGAGTYNEQFF. The rearrangement links TRBV10-3 to TRBJ2-1; 7 bases map to TRBD1. V gave up 2 bases and J gave up 2 bases; unmatched junction bases: 6. The CDR3 consists of 16 residues. Germline V gene sequence: CDR1 ENHRY, CDR2 SYGVKD.

The chain uses TRBV29-1 and TRBJ1-3; possibly TRBD1 for D (6 bases). The CDR3 loop spans 14 amino acids. The germline gives CDR1 SQVTM, CDR2 ANQGSEA. V was trimmed by 7 bases and J by 2 bases, leaving 15 bases between them. This chain's CDR3 is CSATGNGAGNTIYF. The CDR3 bases are TGCAGCGCCACAGGGAATGGAGCTGGAAACACCATATATTTT.

V and J are TRBV11-2 and TRBJ2-7; 9 nucleotides agree with TRBD1. The CDR3 is 15 amino acids. Germline values: CDR1 SGHAT, CDR2 FQNNGV. With 5 bases clipped from V and 4 bases from J, the junction kept 9 bases outside the gene matches. The CDR3 sequence: CASSPLLTGGYEQYF. DNA for the CDR3: TGTGCCAGCAGCCCACTCTTGACAGGGGGGTACGAGCAGTACTTC.

For this clone: The junction shows a germline mismatch at one end, possibly a read error. The chain joins TRBV6-5 to TRBJ2-7, with 9 positions matching TRBD1. The CDR3 length is 16 residues. The V gene's germline CDR1 is MNHEY and CDR2 SVGAGI. The DNA for the CDR3 is TGTGCCAACAGTTACGGGGGGACAGGGCTAACCTACGAGCAGTACTTC. Encoded protein: CANSYGGTGLTYEQYF.

V gene TRBV7-9 combines with J gene TRBJ1-1; tentative D call: TRBD1 (5 bases). The V and J ends lost 6 bases and 5 bases respectively, with 19 bases between them. The germline V gene encodes CDR1 SEHNR and CDR2 FQNEAQ (reference sequence). The CDR3 is 15 residues long. CDR3 protein: CASRPVSGGWTEAFF. CDR3 sequence (DNA): TGTGCCAGCAGGCCAGTTTCGGGGGGTTGGACTGAAGCTTTCTTT.

The chain carries TRBV28 and TRBJ1-4; TRBD1 agrees at 12 bases. Germline assignment: CDR1 MDHEN and CDR2 SYDVKM. Trimming removed 5 bases from V and 1 base from J; junction bases left unmatched: 2. The CDR3 totals 16 residues. The CDR3, as DNA: TGTGCCAGCAGTGGGACAGGGGGCAGAACTAATGAAAAACTGTTTTTT. Protein sequence: CASSGTGGRTNEKLFF.

This chain uses TRBV7-2 with TRBJ2-7; the match to TRBD2 covers 9 bases. V lost 5 bases, J lost 6 bases, and 11 bases stayed unmatched. Germline V lookup: CDR1 SGHTA, CDR2 FQGNSA. The CDR3 is 15 amino acids. The CDR3 region has the DNA TGTGCCAGCAGCCGCGACGCCGGGACTAGCTCCGAGCAGTACTTC. This codes for CASSRDAGTSSEQYF.

This clone was counted a single time. The chain combines TRBV2 with TRBJ1-1, with TRBD1 identical over 11 bases. The CDR3 consists of 16 residues. V shed 8 bases, J shed 0 bases, and the junction held 8 bases outside the gene matches. CDR1 SNHLY and CDR2 FYNNEI come from the germline V gene. The CDR3 protein is CASVGQGVRVNTEAFF. Written as DNA, the CDR3 is TGTGCCAGCGTGGGACAGGGGGTGCGAGTGAACACTGAAGCTTTCTTT.

CDR3 sequence reads: CSASVSSYNSPLHF. CDR3 bases: TGCAGTGCTAGTGTCAGCTCCTATAATTCACCCCTCCACTTT. The chain is built from TRBV20-1 and TRBJ1-6; D is uncertain. Germline V gene data show CDR1 as DFQATT and CDR2 as SNEGSKA (reference sequence). This CDR3 is built from 14 residues. The ends were cut back, 3 bases at V and 0 bases at J, with 6 bases in the middle.

This rearrangement joins TRBV9 to TRBJ2-2, with 8 bases lining up with TRBD2. The germline gives CDR1 SGDLS, CDR2 YYNGEE. There are 15 residues in the CDR3. The trim removed 2 bases at V and 0 bases at J, leaving 0 bases unmatched. CDR3 in DNA: TGTGCCAGCAGCGTGGGACTAGCGAACACCGGGGAGCTGTTTTTT. Its translation is CASSVGLANTGELFF.

J is TRBJ2-3 and V is TRBV2; 10 bases fit TRBD1. CDR1 and CDR2 (germline): SNHLY, FYNNEI. The CDR3 spans 14 residues. The V gene end was trimmed by 7 bases and the J gene end by 3 bases; junction bases not matched to a gene: 4. The CDR3 loop reads CASMDRGSTDTQYF. CDR3 coding DNA: TGTGCCAGCATGGACAGGGGGTCGACAGATACGCAGTATTTT.